This TCR beta chain appears in the sequencing data of a study of blood T cell repertoires in COVID-19. Study as a whole: Acute and convalescent COVID-19 specimens originated in the United States, Italy and Spain. T cells, B-cell-depleted T cells, or PBMCs supplied cDNA or gDNA.

The CDR3 covers 14 residues. CDR1 is SNHLY and CDR2 is FYNNEI in the germline V gene. The junction had 5 bases not matched to a gene; V was cut back by 6 bases and J by 1 base. Authors' processing steps: Estimation of nucleated cell counts was performed using reference gene primer amplification. TCRdb keeps only in-frame clones here, not all; method: immunoSEQ multiplex PCR. That table gives V, J and clone size, and the DNA gave D and trimming. The top ten clones hold about 20% of a sample with approximately 99,000 clones, about 89% of them seen once. Source material: peripheral blood. This rearrangement joins TRBV2 to TRBJ2-7; 8 bases map to TRBD2. This TCR was sampled from a human donor in a cohort sampled during active COVID-19. In nucleotides, the CDR3 is TGTGCCAGCAGGCGGGAGGCGGGGTCCTACGAGCAGTACTTC. It encodes CASRREAGSYEQYF.